This T cell receptor beta chain stems from a study of blood T cell repertoires in COVID-19. Background on the study: Both acute and convalescent COVID-19 samples were obtained from the United States, Italy and Spain. PBMCs, B-cell-depleted T cells, or T cells provided the cDNA or gDNA that made up the material.

Trimming removed 1 base at V and 9 bases at J, with 7 bases between. Germline V lookup: CDR1 SGHDN, CDR2 FVKESK. There are 11 residues in the CDR3. Original methodology: Cell counts per sample came from amplifying reference gene primers. Using immunoSEQ multiplex PCR, the repertoire was profiled, and TCRdb retains in-frame clones only, with some absent. V and J calls and clone size are as listed in that table; D and trimming were resolved from the DNA. The table has over 120,000 clones, around 83% seen once; the top ten hold 2% to 3%. The V gene is TRBV14, the J gene TRBJ2-7; no firm D call. The source of this sequence is a human donor with acute or convalescent COVID-19. The donor label of this sample is uncertain. Sequenced sample: peripheral blood. The CDR3 is CASSQVGGQYF. In nucleotides, the CDR3 is TGTGCCAGCAGCCAAGTAGGCGGGCAGTACTTC.